Sequencing of this TCR beta chain was carried out in a study of shared clonotypes between healthy human individuals. Study-level results: Blood was the only sampled material, and tissue repertoires likely differ.

Terminally differentiated effector memory CD45RA+ cells were left out of the naive CD8 fraction, which was CD45RO-negative and positively selected for CCR7. Germline values: CDR1 SEHNR, CDR2 FQNEAQ (reference sequence). This CDR3 has 15 amino acids. V dropped 5 bases and J dropped 1 base, with 14 bases sitting between them. The method was immunoSEQ multiplex PCR; TCRdb's version includes in-frame clones alone and lacks a portion of them. The repertoire consists of roughly 590,000 clones, with around 95% occurring once and the leading ten covering 0.09% to 0.13%. In regard to this clone: Its specificity is not known.

The specimen sequenced was naive CD8+ T cells sorted from blood. The chain carries TRBV7-9 and TRBJ2-5, with a possible D match to TRBD1 (6 bases). This sequence originates from a woman aged 25 to 39 in good health. The CDR3 is CASSPDRRRQETQYF. For the CDR3, the DNA is TGTGCCAGCAGCCCCGACAGGAGACGCCAAGAGACCCAGTACTTC.